This TCR beta chain originates from a study of CD8+ T cells in alopecia areata. Extracted RNA was reverse transcribed, and the resulting cDNA served as sequencing template. The method was immunoSEQ multiplex PCR; TCRdb's version includes in-frame clones alone and lacks a portion of them. The sample has 170,000 or so clones, around 60% seen once. The CDR3 consists of 15 residues. Germline CDR1 and CDR2: MNHEY and SMNVEV (reference sequence). V lost 3 bases and J lost 2, with 14 bases in between. The treatment here: oral pan-JAK inhibitor, 5-10 mg twice daily. Alopecia areata patients had lesional scalp punch biopsies and peripheral blood taken from them.

Sequenced material: CD8+ T cells sorted from blood, taken at week 24, from a patient treated with tofacitinib. The gene calls are TRBV27 and TRBJ2-7; D may be TRBD2 (7 bases). This TCR came from a human donor with alopecia areata. The CDR3 loop is CASSFSKGGPYEQYF. The DNA for the CDR3 is TGTGCCAGCAGTTTCTCAAAGGGGGGGCCCTACGAGCAGTACTTC.